This T cell receptor (beta chain) was profiled in a study of T cell changes during pregnancy in multiple sclerosis (dated by TCRdb to the late 2010s). Looking at the study overall: The study examined how the T cell repertoire changed over the course of pregnancy in women with multiple sclerosis.

This clone showed up just a few times. Its antigen target is currently unknown. No clone much larger than this one lies a single base away; base qualities are absent. The library was prepared using the immunoSEQ multiplex PCR assay. Not all clones reach the TCRdb copy of this immuneACCESS table, which keeps in-frame sequences only. Checked studies attribute under half of the gap to unresolved V genes and leave the rest unexplained. The table for this sample lists approximately 50,000 clones; about 90% of them were counted only once. About a tenth of the sample rests with the top ten. The CDR3 sequence holds 13 residues, the cysteine and phenylalanine included. Just the 39-base CDR3 DNA is kept, in frame starting at base 1. The V end gives up 7 bases and the J end 1 base, leaving 4 bases in the junction not matched to a gene. CDR1 SQVTM and CDR2 ANQGSEA are derived from the germline V gene.

The V and J segments used are TRBV29-1 and TRBJ1-1; 9 central bases correspond to TRBD1. Sample: CD8+ T cells from peripheral blood mononuclear cells, taken after pregnancy. This TCR was sampled from a female donor with multiple sclerosis, enrolled in a pregnancy study. The nucleotides are TGCAGCGCCTGGACAGGGGCGAACACTGAAGCTTTCTTT. Its protein is CSAWTGANTEAFF.